This T cell receptor (beta chain) was captured in a study of blood T cell repertoires in COVID-19. Study background: Samples taken during acute and convalescent COVID-19 were collected in the United States, Italy and Spain. Sources were T cells, B-cell-depleted T cells, or PBMCs; the material itself was cDNA or gDNA.

TCRdb's copy holds only in-frame clones and misses some; the assay was immunoSEQ multiplex PCR. Here the sample spans under 200,000 clones, around 87% being singletons. V gave up 2 bases and J gave up 4 bases; unmatched junction bases: 10. CDR1 and CDR2 from the germline V gene are KGHSH and LQKENI. This CDR3 is built from 16 residues. The source is a man in his forties or fifties with active or convalescent COVID-19. The sample was peripheral blood. J is TRBJ1-2 and V is TRBV18; TRBD1 aligns across 7 bases. Written as DNA, the CDR3 is TGTGCCAGCTCACCAGGGGGCCCGGGACAGATCTATGGCTACACCTTC. Its protein product is CASSPGGPGQIYGYTF.